Given below is one T cell receptor (beta chain) in context. Its binding antigen is unknown. Read coverage stops 3 residues before the CDR3 terminus; the germline J gene supplies the remainder. Trimming takes 6 bases from V and 1 base from J, and the germline ends sit 16 bases apart. From the cysteine up to the phenylalanine, the CDR3 has a length of 16 residues. Shown are 39 bases from within the CDR3, in frame from base 1. The germline V gene gives CDR1 as SNHLY and CDR2 as FYNNEI. The record originates from a study of T cells in women clearing cervical HPV infection (dated by TCRdb to about 2018). With regard to the full study: The cases were roughly 23 women with histologically confirmed HPV16-related CIN3 or worse, and 2 of those women had invasive cancers. Controls were around 23 women whose single incident HPV16 infection cleared within 12 months without precancer or cancer developing. Blood from cases was collected at the visit where the lesion was first found, while blood from controls was collected once the infection could no longer be detected. For cases, the median interval between lesion detection and blood sampling was around 150 days, with an interquartile range of roughly 85 to 220 days. Since only a few of the women had HLA typing available, the possibility that HLA type was acting as a confounder could not be ruled out. Nested within Costa Rica's Guanacaste HPV Natural History Study, an exploratory proof-of-principle case-control study compared TCR repertoires across cervical HPV16 outcomes. Cases and controls were matched on year of sample collection and on age within five years. Cases had a median age of about 34 years compared with 38 for controls, and baseline characteristics showed no significant differences between the groups. In the parent cohort, some 10,000 women aged 18 or older were enrolled in Guanacaste, Costa Rica, during about 1993 to 1994 and were followed for seven years. Five blinded duplicates per group were added as quality controls, giving about 60 samples: about 50 participants and 10 replicates.

Every participant had a single incident cervical HPV16 infection, and prevalent HPV16 infections were excluded. Cervical HPV DNA was detected by MY09/MY11 PCR, and genotyping was performed by dot-blot hybridization. More than 14 mL of heparinized blood were centrifuged, and the buffy coat was split into aliquots, frozen at -30 degrees C, and then kept at -80 degrees C. QIAGEN kits were used to extract genomic DNA from buffy coat specimens. What the work shows at the level of the full study, not this receptor alone: Lower TRBV6-7 relative abundance was observed in cases than in controls (around 0.1% versus 0.15%; Bonferroni P = 0.0008). Random forest classifiers combining richness and V gene abundances distinguished cases from controls with an estimated AUC of about 0.8. Because the number of T cells per sample was unknown, the richness differences could reflect varying T-cell content rather than repertoire biology. The cross-sectional design could not show whether associations preceded infection or resulted from it; effector/memory subsets and HPV-specific T cells were not isolated. Across sequencing depths, CIN3+ cases showed significantly higher TCR repertoire richness than controls, but evenness did not differ between the groups.

TCR beta CDR3 regions were amplified by multiplex PCR from an average of about 1,300 ng genomic DNA per sample using the immunoSEQ assay. To correct primer bias, the assay used a complete synthetic TCR repertoire to set an amplification baseline. Amplicons were sequenced on the Illumina platform. The authors processed their data as follows. Sequence errors were corrected by clustering with frequency ratios and a modified nearest-neighbor algorithm, and the sequences were then analyzed in the immunoSEQ Analyzer using IMGT gene definitions. TCR richness and evenness were averaged over 20 rarefaction repeats at each rarefaction depth, excluding samples with fewer sequences than the depth. Relative abundances of V, D and J genes were compared between groups using Wilcoxon rank sum tests, with FDR correction applied. An intraclass correlation of around 96% for TCR richness and an average of about 82% across over 65 gene segments were obtained from the blinded duplicates. The table comes from immuneACCESS by way of TCRdb, which keeps in-frame sequences with V and J called. Part of the clones is missing from these tables; in studies checked, under half for an unresolved V gene and the rest for unknown reasons. Clonal size and the V and J genes are those of that table, whereas D and trimming came from the DNA. This sample's table contains around 33,000 clones. About 3.7% of the sample rests with the top ten.

This sequence uses TRBV2 and TRBJ1-5; the D gene is perhaps TRBD1, from 6 matching bases. Sequenced: blood buffy coat. The clonotype originates from a woman between 18 and 75 years old with a cervical HPV16 infection that either progressed to CIN3+ or cleared (not recorded which). For the CDR3, the sequence is CASRGGGGASNQPQHF. The CDR3 DNA, read in part, is TGTGCCAGCAGGGGGGGCGGGGGCGCGAGCAATCAGCCC.